The rows below give T cell receptor beta chains drawn from one sample of a study of early stage breast cancer tumors. TCRdb keeps only in-frame clones here, not all; method: immunoSEQ multiplex PCR. Here the sample spans more than 8,500 clones, roughly 70% being singletons. Sequenced: breast tumor tissue. The receptor set was obtained from a person aged 45-60 years with breast cancer. The CDR3 runs from the conserved cysteine through the conserved F or W. A D gene is named only where the DNA matches it firmly. Only some rows state a clone size, as once, few, many or a class for expanded clones.

j_call: TRBJ2-7
d_call: -
v_call: TRBV11-2
clone_size: -
cdr3_aa: CASSLGAGFSYEQYF
cdr3_nt: TGTGCCAGCAGCTTGGGGGCTGGATTTTCCTACGAGCAGTACTTC

j_call: TRBJ2-4
d_call: -
v_call: TRBV10-2
clone_size: few
cdr3_aa: CASSESTRGPQYF
cdr3_nt: TGCGCCAGCAGTGAGTCAACCAGGGGTCCTCAGTACTTC

j_call: TRBJ2-2
d_call: -
v_call: TRBV19
clone_size: -
cdr3_aa: CASKRGGANTGELFF
cdr3_nt: TGTGCCAGTAAGCGAGGCGGGGCGAACACCGGGGAGCTGTTTTTT

j_call: TRBJ2-7
d_call: TRBD2
v_call: TRBV6-1
clone_size: few
cdr3_aa: CASNDSGGRYEQYF
cdr3_nt: TGTGCCAGCAACGATAGCGGGGGACGCTACGAGCAGTACTTC

j_call: TRBJ2-3
d_call: -
v_call: TRBV5-4
clone_size: -
cdr3_aa: CASSLEGQGDTQYF
cdr3_nt: TGTGCCAGCAGCTTGGAGGGGCAGGGAGATACGCAGTATTTT

j_call: TRBJ2-3
d_call: -
v_call: TRBV11-2
clone_size: -
cdr3_aa: CASSSDPTIIDTQYF
cdr3_nt: TGTGCCAGCAGCTCAGACCCCACGATAATAGATACGCAGTATTTT

j_call: TRBJ2-1
d_call: TRBD2
v_call: TRBV18
clone_size: -
cdr3_aa: CASSPRREGGHEQFF
cdr3_nt: TGTGCCAGCTCACCTAGGCGGGAGGGGGGCCATGAGCAGTTCTTC

j_call: TRBJ2-3
d_call: -
v_call: TRBV29-1
clone_size: -
cdr3_aa: CSGGTDTQYF
cdr3_nt: TGCAGCGGAGGGACAGATACGCAGTATTTT

j_call: TRBJ2-7
d_call: TRBD1
v_call: TRBV27
clone_size: few
cdr3_aa: CASSPTQGSYEQYF
cdr3_nt: TGTGCCAGCAGTCCCACACAGGGGTCCTACGAGCAGTACTTC

j_call: TRBJ2-7
d_call: TRBD1
v_call: TRBV11-2
clone_size: once
cdr3_aa: CASSFPAGTGTYEQYF
cdr3_nt: TGTGCCAGCAGCTTTCCCGCCGGGACAGGGACCTACGAGCAGTACTTC

j_call: TRBJ1-1
d_call: -
v_call: TRBV6-1
clone_size: -
cdr3_aa: CASSEGMNTEAFF
cdr3_nt: TGTGCCAGCAGTGAGGGCATGAACACTGAAGCTTTCTTT

j_call: TRBJ2-1
d_call: -
v_call: TRBV14
clone_size: few
cdr3_aa: CASSLFVGAGLNEQFF
cdr3_nt: TGTGCCAGCAGCCTCTTTGTGGGGGCGGGGTTGAATGAGCAGTTCTTC

j_call: TRBJ1-6
d_call: TRBD1
v_call: TRBV28
clone_size: -
cdr3_aa: CASSFQGATYNSPLHF
cdr3_nt: TGTGCCAGCAGTTTTCAGGGGGCAACCTATAATTCACCCCTCCACTTT

j_call: TRBJ1-5
d_call: TRBD1
v_call: TRBV19
clone_size: few
cdr3_aa: CASYSGRGAHQPQHF
cdr3_nt: TGTGCCAGTTATTCCGGCAGGGGGGCTCATCAGCCCCAGCATTTT